The 26 T cell receptor beta chains reported below all come from one sample, sequenced in a study of cytomegalovirus exposure and HLA in healthy donors. The PCR made use of 60 Vbeta and 13 Jbeta primers. Sequencing used immunoSEQ multiplex PCR; TCRdb keeps in-frame clones, though not all of them. The sample comprises 150,000 to 200,000 clones, approximately 88% of which are singletons, and more than 1% rests with the top ten. Sequenced input: PBMCs. The receptors originated from a boy aged 2-15 years in good health and CMV-seronegative.

V is TRBV5-4 and J is TRBJ1-6; 7 nucleotides align to TRBD1. CDR3 length: 16 residues. Germline V gives CDR1 SGHNT, CDR2 YYREEE (reference sequence). V trimming: 3 bases; J trimming: 7 bases; junction bases outside the gene matches: 10. The DNA for the CDR3 is TGTGCCAGCAGCTCCATTACGACAGGGACGAATTCACCCCTCCACTTT. Translating it yields CASSSITTGTNSPLHF. The full variable domain, its missing parts supplied by reference TRBV5-4 and TRBJ1-6, is ETGVTQSPTHLIKTRGQQVTLRCSSQSGHNTVSWYQQALGQGPQFIFQYYREEENGRGNFPPRFSGLQFPNYSSELNVNALELDDSALYLCASSSITTGTNSPLHFGNGTRLTVT.

The chain uses TRBV30 and TRBJ1-1; 7 bases are shared with TRBD1. CDR3 size: 13 residues. V was pared by 3 bases and J by 5 bases, with 6 bases of the junction left unmatched. Germline lookup yields CDR1 GTSNPN and CDR2 SVGIG (reference sequence). The DNA of the CDR3 is TGTGCCTGGAGCCGACAGGGTGGGACTGAAGCTTTCTTT. Translation gives CAWSRQGGTEAFF. Full variable domain (missing parts from reference TRBV30 and TRBJ1-1): SQTIHQWPATLVQPVGSPLSLECTVEGTSNPNLYWYRQAAGRGLQLLFYSVGIGQISSEVPQNLSASRPQDRQFILSSKKLLLSDSGFYLCAWSRQGGTEAFFGQGTRLTVV.

The J gene is TRBJ1-2, the V gene TRBV7-2, with 12 positions matching TRBD1. The CDR3 sequence is 16 residues long. V dropped 6 bases and J dropped 4; count of bases not matched to a gene: 9. Germline V gene sequence: CDR1 SGHTA, CDR2 FQGNSA. Here the CDR3 DNA reads TGTGCCAGCAGTTGGGACAGGGGGCCCCACCGCTATGGCTACACCTTC. Encoded protein: CASSWDRGPHRYGYTF.

The chain combines TRBV5-1 with TRBJ2-3, with 7 bases lining up with TRBD2. The germline V gene encodes CDR1 SGHRS and CDR2 YFSETQ. The CDR3 loop spans 19 amino acids. V shed 1 base, J shed 0 bases, and the junction held 14 bases outside the gene matches. CDR3 in amino acids: CASSLQPSPSGLSTDTQYF. Here the CDR3 DNA reads TGCGCCAGCAGCTTGCAACCTTCTCCTAGCGGACTAAGCACAGATACGCAGTATTTT.

J is TRBJ2-7 and V is TRBV2, with 7 bases matching TRBD2. After removal of 7 bases from V and 5 bases from J, the junction contained 8 bases not matched to a gene. Germline CDR1 is SNHLY and CDR2 is FYNNEI. The length of the CDR3 is 13 residues. CDR3 in amino acids: CASISGTIDEQYF. For the CDR3, the DNA is TGTGCCAGCATATCCGGGACTATTGACGAGCAGTACTTC. The variable domain in full, with the rest retrieved from reference TRBV2 and TRBJ2-7, is EPEVTQTPSHQVTQMGQEVILRCVPISNHLYFYWYRQILGQKVEFLVSFYNNEISEKSEIFDDQFSVERPDGSNFTLKIRSTKLEDSAMYFCASISGTIDEQYFGPGTRLTVT.

This clone appeared a single time. The CDR3 sequence: CASSYGGFAGELFF. The CDR3 DNA reads as TGTGCCAGCAGTTATGGAGGGTTCGCCGGGGAGCTGTTTTTT. This sequence joins TRBV6-5 and TRBJ2-2, with a possible D match to TRBD2 (6 bases). The CDR3 runs to 14 residues. Trimming left V 3 bases short and J 6 bases short, with 11 bases between. The V gene's germline CDR1 is MNHEY and CDR2 SVGAGI.

Only one count was recorded for this clone. CDR3 in amino acids: CASSQGAQQSRNTEAFF. As DNA, the CDR3 is TGTGCCAGCAGCCAAGGCGCGCAACAGTCCAGGAACACTGAAGCTTTCTTT. V gene TRBV4-2 combines with J gene TRBJ1-1; no reliable D call. Trimming took 1 base from V and 1 from J, leaving 16 bases between them. Germline V CDR1 and CDR2: LGHNA, YNFKEQ. This CDR3 is 17 amino acids long.

This clone turned up a few times. The rearrangement joins TRBV6-6 to TRBJ1-2; 11 bases fit TRBD1. The V gene's germline CDR1 is MNHNY and CDR2 SVGAGI (reference sequence). Unmatched junction bases numbered 4, after V lost 7 bases and J lost 6 bases. The CDR3 length is 13 residues. The CDR3: CASNWGQGDGYTF. The CDR3 DNA is TGTGCCAGCAACTGGGGACAGGGGGATGGCTACACCTTC.

This chain links TRBV5-1 with TRBJ1-2; 9 bases align to TRBD1. CDR1 and CDR2 from the germline V gene are SGHRS and YFSETQ. V gave up 1 base and J gave up 4 bases; unmatched junction bases: 8. This CDR3 has 16 amino acids. CDR3 in amino acids: CASSLYDRGTSYGYTF. DNA of the CDR3: TGCGCCAGCAGCTTGTATGACAGGGGGACTAGCTATGGCTACACCTTC.

In DNA form, the CDR3 reads TGTGCCAGCAGATCAGGCCAAGAGACCCAGTACTTC. Translation gives CASRSGQETQYF. This sequence joins TRBV7-9 and TRBJ2-5; unclear D gene. Between the trimmed V and J ends, which lost 6 bases and 1 base, there was a span of 6 bases. CDR1 and CDR2 (germline): SEHNR, FQNEAQ (reference sequence). The length of the CDR3 is 12 residues. Full variable domain (rest looked up from reference TRBV7-9 and TRBJ2-5): DTGVSQNPRHKITKRGQNVTFRCDPISEHNRLYWYRQTLGQGPEFLTYFQNEAQLEKSRLLSDRFSAERPKGSFSTLEIQRTEQGDSAMYLCASRSGQETQYFGPGTRLLVL.

This clone was detected once. The rearrangement links TRBV5-1 to TRBJ2-3; TRBD2 matches 9 bases. The CDR3 runs to 16 residues. In germline, CDR1 is SGHRS, CDR2 YFSETQ. The ends lost 2 bases at V and 3 bases at J; junction bases unmatched: 7. The CDR3 is CASSLGAGGPTDTQYF. CDR3 nucleotide sequence: TGCGCCAGCAGCTTAGGGGCGGGGGGGCCGACAGATACGCAGTATTTT.

The chain couples TRBV10-3 to TRBJ1-3; D is perhaps TRBD1 (6 bases). The CDR3 is 15 residues long. Per the germline V gene, CDR1 is ENHRY and CDR2 is SYGVKD. V gave up 8 bases and J gave up 1 base, with 15 bases separating them. CDR3 nucleotides: TGTGCCATCCGGACAGCGGGAGGATCTGGAAACACCATATATTTT. Amino acids: CAIRTAGGSGNTIYF.

V usage is TRBV5-4 and J usage is TRBJ2-3; D gene uncertain. CDR3 length: 12 residues. Trimming stripped 6 bases from V and 1 base from J, with 6 bases between. The germline V gene encodes CDR1 SGHNT and CDR2 YYREEE (reference sequence). This chain's CDR3 is CASTLGTDTQYF. The CDR3 DNA is TGTGCCAGCACCCTTGGCACAGATACGCAGTATTTT.

As concerns this clone: Mismatch with germline at one junction end may stem from a read error. This chain links TRBV7-9 with TRBJ1-1; possible D gene TRBD1, 6 bases. This CDR3 is 15 amino acids long. Germline V CDR1 and CDR2: SEHNR, FQNEAQ (reference sequence). As DNA, the CDR3 is TGTTCCAGCAGCCCCCGGGACACAATGAACACTGAAGCTTTCTTT. Protein: CSSSPRDTMNTEAFF.

The chain joins TRBV6-5 to TRBJ2-2; D remains ambiguous. Trimming shortened V by 3 bases and J by 5 bases, and 4 bases separated the two germline ends. The V gene's germline CDR1 is MNHEY and CDR2 SVGAGI. CDR3 length: 12 residues. CDR3 nucleotide sequence: TGTGCCAGCAGTTATCCGACCGGGGAGCTGTTTTTT. Amino acids: CASSYPTGELFF.

The V gene is TRBV6-6, the J gene TRBJ2-3; D gene uncertain. Trimming cost V 0 bases and J 4 bases, with 5 bases left between them. Germline CDR1 is MNHNY and CDR2 is SVGAGI (reference sequence). The CDR3 is 13 amino acids. The CDR3 DNA follows: TGTGCCAGCAGTTACTCGATAGCAGATACGCAGTATTTT. Residues: CASSYSIADTQYF.

The chain links TRBV28 to TRBJ2-7; 8 bases align to TRBD2. This CDR3 spans 18 amino acids. Germline V CDR1 and CDR2: MDHEN, SYDVKM. Germline trimming cut 5 bases from V and 6 bases from J; bases unmatched to any gene: 21. The CDR3 protein is CASSLSGAGGRVSGEQYF. CDR3 nucleotides: TGTGCCAGCAGTCTATCAGGGGCGGGAGGCAGAGTCTCCGGCGAGCAGTACTTC. Based on the CDR3 plus reference TRBV28 and TRBJ2-7, the full variable domain is DVKVTQSSRYLVKRTGEKVFLECVQDMDHENMFWYRQDPGLGLRLIYFSYDVKMKEKGDIPEGYSVSREKKERFSLILESASTNQTSMYLCASSLSGAGGRVSGEQYFGPGTRLTVT.

This rearrangement joins TRBV5-6 to TRBJ1-1; 10 positions match TRBD1. Germline CDR1 SGHDT, CDR2 YYEEEE. V gave up 4 bases and J gave up 4 bases; unmatched junction bases: 13. This CDR3 contains 17 residues. CDR3 residues: CASSNYRQGAVGTEAFF. The CDR3 DNA sequence: TGTGCCAGCAGCAACTATAGACAGGGGGCGGTGGGCACTGAAGCTTTCTTT.

This chain uses TRBV19 with TRBJ1-5; 7 nucleotides line up with TRBD1. V trimming: 4 bases; J trimming: 10 bases; junction bases outside the gene matches: 10. The CDR3 covers 14 residues. CDR1 is LNHDA, CDR2 SQIVND, per germline (reference sequence). Here the CDR3 DNA reads TGTGCCAGTAGTACGGGACAGACGCGATTTCCCCAGCATTTT. Residues: CASSTGQTRFPQHF.

The chain carries TRBV14 and TRBJ1-1, with D maybe TRBD1 (5 bases). Germline CDR1 is SGHDN and CDR2 is FVKESK. The V end lost 0 bases, the J end lost 0 bases, and 11 bases lay between the germline ends. The CDR3 runs to 16 residues. CDR3 in amino acids: CASSQDWGRMNTEAFF. The CDR3 DNA is TGTGCCAGCAGCCAAGATTGGGGCAGGATGAACACTGAAGCTTTCTTT.

The gene calls are TRBV9 and TRBJ1-1; D may be TRBD1 (5 bases). This CDR3 region has 16 residues. Germline CDR1 SGDLS, CDR2 YYNGEE. Trimming left V 0 bases short and J 0 bases short, with 12 bases between. In DNA, the CDR3 is TGTGCCAGCAGCGTAGGACAGCAAATCATGAACACTGAAGCTTTCTTT. It yields the protein CASSVGQQIMNTEAFF.

The chain is built from TRBV4-3 and TRBJ1-3; no definite D call. Germline V gene lookup returns CDR1 LGHNA and CDR2 YSLEER. The CDR3 totals 16 residues. Trimming pared 0 bases from V and 0 bases from J, leaving 9 bases between. This chain's CDR3 is CASSQEVLSSGNTIYF. The CDR3 DNA is TGCGCCAGCAGCCAAGAGGTACTGAGCTCTGGAAACACCATATATTTT.

The rearrangement joins TRBV6-5 to TRBJ1-1; a weak D match, TRBD1 (5 bases). V was pared by 9 bases and J by 4 bases, with 9 bases between. The CDR3 is 11 amino acids. Germline V gene sequence: CDR1 MNHEY, CDR2 SVGAGI. The CDR3 bases are TGTGCCAGTTACGGGGGCACTGAAGCTTTCTTT. It codes for CASYGGTEAFF.

The J gene is TRBJ2-7, the V gene TRBV6-6; weak D call: TRBD2 (5 bases). Germline loops: CDR1 MNHNY, CDR2 SVGAGI (reference sequence). The germline V and J ends were trimmed by 5 bases and 3 bases, with 11 bases remaining between them. The CDR3 consists of 13 residues. The CDR3 DNA reads as TGTGCCAGCAGTCCCGAGGGCGTCTACGAGCAGTACTTC. Its translation is CASSPEGVYEQYF.

This clone was observed a few times. The chain is built from TRBV6-5 and TRBJ2-3, with 7 bases that match TRBD2. This CDR3 contains 15 residues. Germline lookup yields CDR1 MNHEY and CDR2 SVGAGI. The V segment lost 3 bases and the J segment 2 bases; nucleotides outside the gene matches: 5. CDR3: CASSYRRESTDTQYF. DNA of the CDR3: TGTGCCAGCAGTTATCGGCGGGAGTCCACAGATACGCAGTATTTT.

V gene TRBV7-9 combines with J gene TRBJ1-2, with D hard to call. Germline V gene data show CDR1 as SEHNR and CDR2 as FQNEAQ (reference sequence). With 0 bases removed from V and 8 bases from J, the gap between germline ends came to 10 bases. The CDR3 runs to 13 residues. CDR3 protein: CASSLAASGGYTF. The CDR3, as DNA: TGTGCCAGCAGCTTAGCAGCCAGCGGAGGCTACACCTTC.